This entry lists 28 T cell receptor beta chains sequenced from one sample in a study of shared clonotypes between healthy human individuals. Assay used: immunoSEQ multiplex PCR; TCRdb lists only in-frame clones, some missing. The sample shows roughly 2.6 million clones, about 92% of them seen only once. The sample consisted of naive CD4+ T cells sorted from blood. Subset here: CD45RA+ positively selected. All receptors come from a man aged 18 to 29 in good health.

The chain uses TRBV5-1 and TRBJ2-7, with D tentatively TRBD2 (5 bases). The CDR3 loop spans 15 amino acids. The ends were cut back, 2 bases at V and 1 base at J, with 13 bases in the middle. Germline V CDR1 and CDR2: SGHRS, YFSETQ. The CDR3 bases are TGCGCCAGCAGCTTCCTGGGAGCTCCTTCCTACGAGCAGTACTTC. It codes for CASSFLGAPSYEQYF.

The gene calls are TRBV7-3 and TRBJ2-2; D is perhaps TRBD1 (7 bases). CDR1 and CDR2 from the germline V gene are SGHTA and FQGTGA. V was shortened by 5 bases and J by 1 base, with 14 bases between the two germline ends. The CDR3 is 16 amino acids. The CDR3, as DNA: TGTGCCAGCAGCCCCCAGGGGGGTGTGAACACCGGGGAGCTGTTTTTT. Encoded protein: CASSPQGGVNTGELFF.

CDR3 DNA: TGTGCCAGTAAGGAGGGCGGAATGCATGAGCAGTTCTTC. This translates into CASKEGGMHEQFF. The V and J genes are TRBV19 and TRBJ2-1; D possibly corresponds to TRBD2 (6 bases). This CDR3 contains 13 residues. The germline V and J ends were trimmed by 7 bases and 8 bases, with 15 bases remaining between them. Per the germline V gene, CDR1 is LNHDA and CDR2 is SQIVND (reference sequence). The whole variable domain, filled in from reference TRBV19 and TRBJ2-1, reads DGGITQSPKYLFRKEGQNVTLSCEQNLNHDAMYWYRQDPGQGLRLIYYSQIVNDFQKGDIAEGYSVSREKKESFPLTVTSAQKNPTAFYLCASKEGGMHEQFFGPGTRLTVL.

Notes on this clone: Distinct nucleotide sequences in the sample also encode this CDR3. The chain joins TRBV28 to TRBJ2-5; no firm D call. The CDR3 runs 12 residues. Germline V gives CDR1 MDHEN, CDR2 SYDVKM. V was pared by 6 bases and J by 0 bases, with 5 bases between. CDR3 protein: CASSWYQETQYF. The CDR3 DNA follows: TGTGCCAGCAGCTGGTACCAAGAGACCCAGTACTTC.

On this clone: The same CDR3 arises from other DNA sequences in this sample as well. The chain employs TRBV5-1 and TRBJ2-1; possibly TRBD1 for D (6 bases). The CDR3 has 14 amino acids. The V and J ends lost 2 bases and 8 bases respectively, with 14 bases between them. Per the germline V gene, CDR1 is SGHRS and CDR2 is YFSETQ. The CDR3 DNA sequence: TGCGCCAGCAGCTTAGGCTCTGCAGGGGATGAGCAGTTCTTC. Its protein is CASSLGSAGDEQFF.

V usage is TRBV9 and J usage is TRBJ2-2; no firm D call. The V end was cut by 0 bases, the J end by 4 bases, with 10 bases between. Germline V CDR1 and CDR2: SGDLS, YYNGEE. The CDR3 totals 15 residues. CDR3 sequence: CASSVEQLGTGELFF. The CDR3 DNA sequence: TGTGCCAGCAGCGTAGAACAGTTAGGCACCGGGGAGCTGTTTTTT.

The rearrangement joins TRBV18 to TRBJ2-5; D not resolved. The CDR3 spans 16 residues. The germline V gene encodes CDR1 KGHSH and CDR2 LQKENI. The V and J ends lost 4 bases and 2 bases respectively, with 17 bases between them. The CDR3 loop is CASSRRQTQTQETQYF. The CDR3 DNA is TGTGCCAGCTCACGACGACAAACGCAAACTCAAGAGACCCAGTACTTC.

The chain combines TRBV5-4 with TRBJ2-3, with a possible D match to TRBD2 (5 bases). The germline V and J ends were trimmed by 4 bases and 2 bases, with 14 bases remaining between them. The CDR3 runs to 15 residues. The V gene's germline CDR1 is SGHNT and CDR2 YYREEE (reference sequence). This CDR3 is CASSDGVGVTDTQYF. For the CDR3, the DNA is TGTGCCAGCAGCGACGGGGTGGGCGTCACAGATACGCAGTATTTT. Drawing the rest from reference TRBV5-4 and TRBJ2-3, the complete variable domain is ETGVTQSPTHLIKTRGQQVTLRCSSQSGHNTVSWYQQALGQGPQFIFQYYREEENGRGNFPPRFSGLQFPNYSSELNVNALELDDSALYLCASSDGVGVTDTQYFGPGTRLTVL.

This chain connects TRBV30 to TRBJ2-7; 8 nucleotides align to TRBD2. The trim removed 3 bases at V and 2 bases at J, leaving 6 bases unmatched. This CDR3 spans 14 amino acids. Germline lookup yields CDR1 GTSNPN and CDR2 SVGIG (reference sequence). The CDR3 reads CAWSSGSRPYEQYF. The CDR3 region has the DNA TGTGCCTGGAGCAGCGGGAGTCGACCCTACGAGCAGTACTTC.

The V call is TRBV28, the J call TRBJ1-5; D remains unclear. Germline V gene data show CDR1 as MDHEN and CDR2 as SYDVKM. This CDR3 comprises 14 residues. Trimming shortened V by 6 bases and J by 0 bases, and 9 bases separated the two germline ends. The CDR3 region is CASRGTLSNQPQHF. CDR3 DNA: TGTGCCAGCAGGGGTACTCTTAGCAATCAGCCCCAGCATTTT.

The rearrangement links TRBV18 to TRBJ2-5; TRBD2 might be the D (6 bases). Trimming removed 3 bases at V and 2 bases at J, with 10 bases between. There are 14 residues in the CDR3. Germline CDR1 KGHSH, CDR2 LQKENI. For the CDR3, the DNA is TGTGCCAGCTCACCGACTAGTTGGCAAGAGACCCAGTACTTC. This encodes CASSPTSWQETQYF.

The chain links TRBV19 to TRBJ2-2; 10 nucleotides line up with TRBD1. V was clipped by 10 bases and J by 5 bases; unmatched bases: 16. CDR1 and CDR2 (germline): LNHDA, SQIVND (reference sequence). This CDR3 contains 17 residues. This chain's CDR3 is CATKAGQGSEVTGELFF. For the CDR3, the DNA is TGTGCCACCAAAGCGGGACAGGGGTCTGAGGTGACCGGGGAGCTGTTTTTT.

The chain links TRBV5-4 to TRBJ2-1, with 11 bases lining up with TRBD1. V shed 4 bases, J shed 6 bases, and the junction held 6 bases outside the gene matches. CDR1 SGHNT and CDR2 YYREEE come from the germline V gene (reference sequence). The CDR3 length is 15 residues. The CDR3 loop reads CASSPRDRGINEQFF. CDR3 nucleotide sequence: TGTGCCAGCAGCCCCCGGGACAGGGGGATCAATGAGCAGTTCTTC. Based on the CDR3 plus reference TRBV5-4 and TRBJ2-1, the full variable domain is ETGVTQSPTHLIKTRGQQVTLRCSSQSGHNTVSWYQQALGQGPQFIFQYYREEENGRGNFPPRFSGLQFPNYSSELNVNALELDDSALYLCASSPRDRGINEQFFGPGTRLTVL.

The rearrangement links TRBV19 to TRBJ2-4, with D possibly being TRBD1 or TRBD2 (6 bases each). The germline CDR1 and CDR2 sequences are LNHDA and SQIVND (reference sequence). Trimming removed 5 bases at V and 1 base at J, with 12 bases between. CDR3 length: 15 amino acids. The CDR3 reads CASSSLGGAKNIQYF. The CDR3 nucleotides are TGTGCCAGTAGTTCTCTAGGGGGGGCCAAAAACATTCAGTACTTC.

The rearrangement joins TRBV20-1 to TRBJ2-7; D possibly corresponds to TRBD2 (6 bases). In germline, CDR1 is DFQATT, CDR2 SNEGSKA (reference sequence). V dropped 4 bases and J dropped 6 bases, with 10 bases sitting between them. CDR3 length equals 11 residues. CDR3 residues: CSANSLAEQYF. CDR3 nucleotides: TGCAGTGCTAATTCACTAGCCGAGCAGTACTTC.

J is TRBJ1-5 and V is TRBV5-6, with D unresolved. CDR3 size: 14 residues. V was clipped by 3 bases and J by 3 bases, with 10 bases between them. The V gene's germline CDR1 is SGHDT and CDR2 YYEEEE. The CDR3 DNA is TGTGCCAGCAGCTATCGGACGGTCAATCAGCCCCAGCATTTT. Amino acid sequence: CASSYRTVNQPQHF.

This clone is a singleton in its sample. The rearrangement links TRBV19 to TRBJ2-3; 7 bases are a match to TRBD1. J lost 4 bases, V lost 6 bases, and 7 bases had no gene match. This CDR3 is 14 amino acids long. The V gene's germline CDR1 is LNHDA and CDR2 SQIVND (reference sequence). The CDR3 nucleotides read TGTGCCAGTAGCGGACAGGACTTCGCAGATACGCAGTATTTT. It encodes CASSGQDFADTQYF.

As to this clone: Within the sample, other DNA sequences also encode this same CDR3. V usage is TRBV6-5 and J usage is TRBJ2-5, with 8 positions matching TRBD1. CDR1 and CDR2 (germline): MNHEY, SVGAGI. The J segment lost 4 bases and the V segment lost 5 bases, leaving 3 bases of the junction unmatched. This CDR3 is built from 13 residues. CDR3 DNA: TGTGCCAGCAGTCGACAGGGGCGAGAGACCCAGTACTTC. It yields the protein CASSRQGRETQYF.

This clone turned up a few times. The chain carries TRBV27 and TRBJ1-5; no firm D call. CDR1 and CDR2 from the germline V gene are MNHEY and SMNVEV (reference sequence). CDR3 length equals 13 residues. Trimming cost V 6 bases and J 1 base, with 7 bases left between them. For the CDR3, the DNA is TGTGCCAGCAGACCGGGGAGCAATCAGCCCCAGCATTTT. Its protein product is CASRPGSNQPQHF.

A remark on this clone: The sample carries other DNA sequences with the same CDR3. The V call is TRBV15, the J call TRBJ2-5; D unresolved. CDR1 and CDR2 from the germline V gene are LNHNV and YYDKDF (reference sequence). V lost 3 bases, J lost 5 bases, and 7 bases lay in between. The CDR3 sequence is 12 residues long. The CDR3 is CATSRGYETQYF. The CDR3 nucleotides are TGTGCCACCAGCAGGGGCTATGAGACCCAGTACTTC.

The chain employs TRBV5-1 and TRBJ2-4; 7 bases are shared with TRBD1. The CDR3 is made up of 14 amino acids. The V segment lost 4 bases and the J segment 2 bases; nucleotides outside the gene matches: 3. Germline values: CDR1 SGHRS, CDR2 YFSETQ. CDR3 protein: CASSVGQSKNIQYF. DNA for the CDR3: TGCGCCAGCAGCGTGGGACAGTCCAAAAACATTCAGTACTTC.

In its sample, this clone was seen once. At the DNA level, this CDR3 is encoded by other sequences in the same sample as well. The chain uses TRBV4-1 and TRBJ1-1; TRBD1 agrees at 7 bases. Germline values: CDR1 MGHRA, CDR2 YSYEKL. CDR3 length: 15 amino acids. The V and J ends lost 6 bases and 5 bases, in that order; junction bases with no gene match: 12. The CDR3 spells CASSQIEQGITEAFF. Written as DNA, the CDR3 is TGCGCCAGCAGTCAGATCGAACAGGGGATTACTGAAGCTTTCTTT.

Note on this clone: This sample also contains other DNA sequences that code for the same CDR3. This chain connects TRBV29-1 to TRBJ2-7, with 8 bases that match TRBD1. The CDR3 is made up of 12 amino acids. Germline assignment: CDR1 SQVTM and CDR2 ANQGSEA. J lost 2 bases, V lost 7 bases, and 4 bases had no gene match. The CDR3 loop reads CSARTGTYEQYF. DNA for the CDR3: TGCAGCGCCAGGACAGGGACCTACGAGCAGTACTTC.

The chain carries TRBV5-1 and TRBJ2-1, with no clear D. CDR1 and CDR2 from the germline V gene are SGHRS and YFSETQ. V was cut by 0 bases and J by 2 bases, with 12 bases left in between. This CDR3 is built from 16 residues. The CDR3 region has the DNA TGCGCCAGCAGCTTGGATCAGGTTGTCACCTACAATGAGCAGTTCTTC. Its protein is CASSLDQVVTYNEQFF. The whole variable domain, remainder taken from reference TRBV5-1 and TRBJ2-1, is KAGVTQTPRYLIKTRGQQVTLSCSPISGHRSVSWYQQTPGQGLQFLFEYFSETQRNKGNFPGRFSGRQFSNSRSEMNVSTLELGDSALYLCASSLDQVVTYNEQFFGPGTRLTVL.

This clone was counted between two and nine times. This chain joins TRBV2 and TRBJ1-6; D is undetermined. The CDR3 has 14 amino acids. V was pared by 2 bases and J by 8 bases, with 10 bases between. Germline CDR1 reads SNHLY; CDR2 reads FYNNEI. CDR3 amino acids: CASSENNLYSPLHF. As DNA, the CDR3 is TGTGCCAGCAGTGAAAATAACTTGTATTCACCCCTCCACTTT.

The rearrangement links TRBV9 to TRBJ2-7; D possibly corresponds to TRBD1 (6 bases). Germline V gene sequence: CDR1 SGDLS, CDR2 YYNGEE. The CDR3 sequence is 14 residues long. V was clipped by 0 bases and J by 5 bases, with 12 bases between them. CDR3 coding DNA: TGTGCCAGCAGCGTAGTTGGACAGTCAAACGAGCAGTACTTC. As protein: CASSVVGQSNEQYF.

The chain is built from TRBV10-3 and TRBJ2-1; the D call may be TRBD1 or TRBD2 (5 bases each). The CDR3 loop spans 12 amino acids. The V end was cut by 11 bases, the J end by 10 bases, with 18 bases between. Germline V lookup: CDR1 ENHRY, CDR2 SYGVKD. The DNA for the CDR3 is TGTGCCCTCCGGGACCAGGGCGACGAGCAGTTCTTC. It is translated as CALRDQGDEQFF.

The rearrangement uses TRBV5-4 and TRBJ2-2; D might be TRBD1 (8 bases). The CDR3 totals 17 residues. Per germline, CDR1 SGHNT and CDR2 YYREEE (reference sequence). Trimming shortened V by 0 bases and J by 2 bases, and 14 bases separated the two germline ends. CDR3 sequence: CASSLDRGRGNTGELFF. For the CDR3, the DNA is TGTGCCAGCAGCTTGGACAGGGGGAGGGGTAACACCGGGGAGCTGTTTTTT. Together with reference TRBV5-4 and TRBJ2-2, the CDR3 gives the full variable domain: ETGVTQSPTHLIKTRGQQVTLRCSSQSGHNTVSWYQQALGQGPQFIFQYYREEENGRGNFPPRFSGLQFPNYSSELNVNALELDDSALYLCASSLDRGRGNTGELFFGEGSRLTVL.